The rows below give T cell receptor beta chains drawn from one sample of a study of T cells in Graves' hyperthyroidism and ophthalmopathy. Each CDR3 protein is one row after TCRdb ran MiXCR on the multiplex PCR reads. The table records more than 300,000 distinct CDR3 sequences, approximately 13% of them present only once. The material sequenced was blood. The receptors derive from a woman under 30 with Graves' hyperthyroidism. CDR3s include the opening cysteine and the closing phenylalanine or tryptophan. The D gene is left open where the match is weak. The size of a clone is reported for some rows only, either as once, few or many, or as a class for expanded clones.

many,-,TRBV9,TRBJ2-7,CASSVGAGYEQYF,TGTGCCAGCAGCGTAGGGGCCGGCTACGAGCAGTACTTC
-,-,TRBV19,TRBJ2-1,CASSIGDYNEQFF,TGTGCCAGTAGTATTGGAGACTACAATGAGCAGTTCTTC
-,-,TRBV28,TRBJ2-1,CASTPSYRGFYNEQFF,TGTGCCAGCACTCCCTCCTATCGGGGCTTCTACAATGAGCAGTTCTTC
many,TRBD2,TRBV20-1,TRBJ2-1,CSAPRTSEAEQFF,TGCAGTGCTCCCCGGACTAGCGAGGCTGAGCAGTTCTTC
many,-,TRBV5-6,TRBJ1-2,CASSLPGANYGYTF,TGTGCCAGCAGCTTGCCCGGAGCTAACTATGGCTACACCTTC
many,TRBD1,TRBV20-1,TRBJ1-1,CSAAQGITEAFF,TGCAGTGCTGCACAGGGGATCACTGAAGCTTTCTTT
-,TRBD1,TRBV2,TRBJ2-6,CASPPPGQGANVLTF,TGTGCCAGCCCTCCTCCGGGACAGGGGGCCAACGTCCTGACTTTC
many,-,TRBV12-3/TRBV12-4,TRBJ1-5,CASRDRNQPQHF,TGTGCCAGCAGGGACAGAAATCAGCCCCAGCATTTT
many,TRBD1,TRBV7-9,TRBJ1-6,CASSAIDRGESPLHF,TGTGCCAGCAGCGCAATAGACAGGGGAGAATCACCCCTCCACTTT
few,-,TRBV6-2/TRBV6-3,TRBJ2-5,CASSHRQIKETQYF,TGTGCCAGCAGTCATAGACAGATTAAAGAGACCCAGTACTTC
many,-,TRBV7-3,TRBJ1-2,CASSLMGGSNYGYTF,TGTGCCAGCAGCTTAATGGGCGGCAGTAACTATGGCTACACCTTC
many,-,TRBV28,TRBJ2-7,CASRKRDNSYEQYF,TGTGCCAGCCGAAAACGGGATAACTCCTACGAGCAGTACTTC
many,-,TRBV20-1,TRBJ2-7,CSAPTGTTYEQYF,TGCAGTGCCCCAACTGGCACTACCTACGAGCAGTACTTC
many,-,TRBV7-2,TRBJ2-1,CASSLVARDDENYSYNEQFF,TGTGCCAGCAGCTTAGTTGCGCGGGACGATGAAAACTACTCCTACAATGAGCAGTTCTTC
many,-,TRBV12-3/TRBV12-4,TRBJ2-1,CASRMGWGEQFF,TGTGCCAGCAGGATGGGGTGGGGAGAGCAGTTCTTC
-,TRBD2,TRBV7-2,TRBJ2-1,CASSSPGLAGLDEQFF,TGTGCCAGCAGCTCGCCGGGACTAGCGGGATTAGATGAGCAGTTCTTC
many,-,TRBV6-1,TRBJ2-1,CASSRKGGGASHEQFF,TGTGCCAGCAGCCGCAAGGGTGGAGGTGCCTCTCATGAGCAGTTCTTC
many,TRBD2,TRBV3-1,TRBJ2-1,CASSQNPGVGGGTYNEQFF,TGTGCCAGCAGCCAAAACCCCGGGGTTGGCGGGGGGACATACAATGAGCAGTTCTTC
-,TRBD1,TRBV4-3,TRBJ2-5,CASSLEGQGAKGETQYF,TGCGCCAGCAGCTTAGAGGGACAGGGGGCAAAAGGAGAGACCCAGTACTTC
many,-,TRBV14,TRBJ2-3,CASSQGASTDTQYF,TGTGCCAGCAGCCAAGGGGCTAGCACAGATACGCAGTATTTT
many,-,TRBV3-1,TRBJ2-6,CASSQPSGANVLTF,TGTGCCAGCAGCCAACCTTCGGGGGCCAACGTCCTGACTTTC
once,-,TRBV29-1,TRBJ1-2,CSGGPRGAEGYTF,TGCAGCGGAGGTCCGAGGGGGGCGGAGGGCTACACCTTC
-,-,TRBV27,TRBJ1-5,CASSFRGGLHQPQHF,TGTGCCAGCAGTTTTCGGGGGGGCCTCCATCAGCCCCAGCATTTT
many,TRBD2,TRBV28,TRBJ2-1,CASTPRGVLAGGPDEQFF,TGTGCCAGCACCCCCCGTGGGGTACTAGCGGGAGGGCCCGATGAGCAGTTCTTC
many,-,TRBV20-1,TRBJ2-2,CSASPSGLPGTGELFF,TGCAGTGCTAGTCCAAGCGGTCTTCCAGGCACCGGGGAGCTGTTTTTT
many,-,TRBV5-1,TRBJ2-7,CASSFPTNGATLYEQYF,TGCGCCAGCAGCTTCCCTACCAACGGTGCTACCTTATACGAGCAGTACTTC
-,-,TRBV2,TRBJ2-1,CASIMTGDNEQFF,TGTGCCAGCATTATGACTGGGGACAATGAGCAGTTCTTC
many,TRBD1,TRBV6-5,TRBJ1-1,CASSYSYRGDAEAFF,TGTGCCAGCAGTTACTCTTACAGGGGAGACGCTGAAGCTTTCTTT